The rows below give T cell receptor beta chains drawn from one sample of a study of blood T cell repertoires in COVID-19. TCRdb's copy holds only in-frame clones and misses some; the assay was immunoSEQ multiplex PCR. The table includes 200,000 or so clones, approximately 90% detected once. Sequencing input: peripheral blood. The receptor set was obtained from a man in his 70s with active or convalescent COVID-19. The CDR3 runs from the conserved cysteine through the conserved F or W. A D gene is named only where the DNA matches it firmly. The listing skips clone size in some rows; elsewhere it reads once, few, many or a size class.

CASSRRDRHANTQYF TGTGCCAGCAGCCGCCGGGACAGGCACGCGAATACGCAGTATTTT TRBD1 . TRBJ2-3 TRBV7-9
CASSYLGNEQFF TGTGCCAGCAGTTACCTCGGGAATGAGCAGTTCTTC . . TRBJ2-1 TRBV6-5
CASSYGSGALRAQYF TGTGCCAGCAGTTACGGTAGCGGGGCCCTGAGGGCCCAGTACTTC TRBD2 . TRBJ2-5 TRBV6-2/TRBV6-3
CASRPGTGSYEQYF TGTGCCAGCAGGCCCGGGACAGGGTCCTACGAGCAGTACTTC TRBD1 . TRBJ2-7 TRBV7-9
CASRGRGPNTEAFF TGTGCCAGCAGGGGCAGGGGCCCGAACACTGAAGCTTTCTTT . . TRBJ1-1 TRBV25-1
CASSKARETGEDTQYF TGTGCCAGCAGCAAAGCGCGGGAGACAGGGGAAGATACGCAGTATTTT . . TRBJ2-3 TRBV21-1
CASSLLIGARQETQYF TGTGCCAGCAGCTTATTAATAGGGGCTAGACAAGAGACCCAGTACTTC . . TRBJ2-5 TRBV11-2
CASSLSSGQVYEQYF TGTGCCAGCAGCTTAAGTAGTGGACAGGTCTACGAGCAGTACTTC TRBD1 . TRBJ2-7 TRBV11-2
CASSLTGEKLFF TGTGCCAGCAGCTTGACCGGGGAAAAACTGTTTTTT . few TRBJ1-4 TRBV5-4
CASSLSGSTYEQYF TGTGCCAGCAGCTTGAGCGGGTCAACCTACGAGCAGTACTTC . . TRBJ2-7 TRBV5-4
CASRGLAGRRGQYF TGTGCCAGCAGGGGACTAGCGGGTCGGCGTGGGCAGTATTTT TRBD2 . TRBJ2-3 TRBV2
CASSYEAGSDTEAFF TGTGCCAGCAGTTATGAAGCAGGGTCGGACACTGAAGCTTTCTTT . . TRBJ1-1 TRBV6-2/TRBV6-3
CSVLVGGSGELFF TGCAGCGTTTTGGTTGGGGGGTCCGGGGAGCTGTTTTTT . . TRBJ2-2 TRBV29-1
CASSSLAGGSYNEQFF TGTGCCAGCAGTTCTCTAGCGGGAGGGTCCTACAATGAGCAGTTCTTC TRBD2 few TRBJ2-1 TRBV6-2/TRBV6-3
CANSSARTSGEQFF TGTGCCAACAGTTCGGCGAGGACTAGCGGTGAGCAGTTCTTC TRBD2 . TRBJ2-1 TRBV7-2
CASSLHRDRVGQQYF TGTGCCAGCAGCCTTCACCGGGACAGGGTTGGTCAGCAGTACTTC TRBD1 . TRBJ2-7 TRBV7-9
CASRETATETQYF TGTGCCAGTAGGGAGACAGCTACAGAGACCCAGTACTTC . . TRBJ2-5 TRBV19
CASSSGSAPLEQYF TGTGCCAGCAGTTCCGGGTCTGCCCCCCTCGAGCAGTACTTC . . TRBJ2-7 TRBV7-2
CASSTSGGRTDTQYF TGCGCCAGCAGCACTAGCGGGGGACGGACAGATACGCAGTATTTT TRBD2 . TRBJ2-3 TRBV10-1
CASSNPGTKETTDTQYF TGTGCCAGCAGCAACCCCGGGACTAAAGAAACCACAGATACGCAGTATTTT . . TRBJ2-3 TRBV21-1
CASTRGQGAYEQYF TGTGCCAGCACCCGGGGGCAGGGGGCCTACGAGCAGTACTTC . . TRBJ2-7 TRBV27
CASSYDPRRGSASMETQYF TGTGCCAGCAGTTATGACCCCCGCAGGGGATCGGCCTCCATGGAGACCCAGTACTTC . . TRBJ2-5 TRBV6-2/TRBV6-3
CASSSGTGAYEQYF TGTGCCAGCAGCTCCGGGACGGGAGCCTACGAGCAGTACTTC . once TRBJ2-7 TRBV7-9
CASSIGQGNYEQYF TGCGCCAGCAGCATAGGACAGGGGAACTACGAGCAGTACTTC TRBD1 once TRBJ2-7 TRBV5-1
CASSIDPPQLTSNQPQHF TGTGCCAGTAGTATAGATCCCCCACAGCTCACTAGCAATCAGCCCCAGCATTTT . . TRBJ1-5 TRBV19
CASSLDGGVVEQYF TGTGCCAGCAGCTTAGATGGCGGGGTGGTGGAGCAGTACTTC . . TRBJ2-7 TRBV7-2
CASSSRGRLFEQYF TGTGCCAGCAGCTCGAGGGGGCGCCTTTTCGAGCAGTACTTC TRBD1 . TRBJ2-7 TRBV11-2
CASSPLHGYEQYF TGTGCCAGCAGCCCCCTTCACGGCTACGAGCAGTACTTC . once TRBJ2-7 TRBV7-2